The 10 T cell receptor beta chains in this list originate from one sample, sequenced in a study of T cell repertoires in cytomegalovirus infection. From the reads, TCRdb called clonotypes with MiXCR, one entry per CDR3 protein. Of about 180,000 distinct CDR3 sequences listed, around 14% are singletons. Material: PBMCs. The receptors were gathered from a human donor in good health (CMV status not recorded). Some clones in this sample may be carry-over from other donors' samples.

At least ten counts were recorded for this clonotype. The rearrangement joins TRBV6-2 or TRBV6-3 to TRBJ2-5; possibly TRBD1 for D (6 bases). Per the germline V gene, CDR1 is MNHEY and CDR2 is SVGEGT. V dropped 5 bases and J dropped 9 bases, with 16 bases sitting between them. The length of the CDR3 is 13 residues. The CDR3 is CASSRDTRVSQYF. CDR3 coding DNA: TGTGCCAGCAGTCGGGACACCCGAGTGTCCCAGTACTTC.

This clonotype was counted ten times or more. This CDR3 reads CASSATGGYNTGELFF. Here the CDR3 DNA reads TGTGCCAGCAGCGCAACAGGGGGTTATAACACCGGGGAGCTGTTTTTT. The chain employs TRBV7-8 and TRBJ2-2; 8 nucleotides match TRBD1. This CDR3 spans 16 amino acids. V lost 5 bases to trimming and J lost 2 bases; unmatched junction nucleotides: 7. Germline CDR1 reads SGHVS; CDR2 reads FQNEAQ. The full variable domain, its missing parts supplied by reference TRBV7-8 and TRBJ2-2, is GAGVSQSPRYKVAKRGQDVALRCDPISGHVSLFWYQQALGQGPEFLTYFQNEAQLDKSGLPSDRFFAERPEGSVSTLKIQRTQQEDSAVYLCASSATGGYNTGELFFGEGSRLTVL.

The chain is built from TRBV20-1 and TRBJ2-7, with TRBD1 matching 7 bases. This CDR3 spans 15 amino acids. Germline CDR1 DFQATT, CDR2 SNEGSKA (reference sequence). After removal of 3 bases from V and 4 bases from J, the junction contained 12 bases not matched to a gene. CDR3 protein: CSASNLGGSDYEQYF. CDR3 DNA sequence: TGCAGTGCTAGCAATTTAGGGGGCTCTGATTACGAGCAGTACTTC.

The V and J genes are TRBV5-4 and TRBJ2-2; possibly TRBD2 for D (5 bases). This CDR3 is 15 amino acids long. Trimming left V 3 bases short and J 7 bases short, with 16 bases between. Looked up from germline, CDR1 is SGHNT and CDR2 is YYREEE (reference sequence). CDR3 sequence reads: CASSSPGKRGGELFF. The CDR3 DNA reads TGTGCCAGCAGCTCCCCGGGGAAAAGAGGCGGGGAGCTGTTTTTT.

This clonotype was observed a handful of times. The chain carries TRBV6-2 or TRBV6-3 and TRBJ2-1, with D unclear. The V end lost 8 bases, the J end lost 4 bases, and 18 bases lay between the germline ends. The V gene's germline CDR1 is MNHEY and CDR2 SVGEGT. This CDR3 spans 15 amino acids. The CDR3 sequence is CASVNEASTYNEQFF. The CDR3 nucleotides read TGTGCCAGCGTAAACGAGGCATCTACTTACAATGAGCAGTTCTTC.

V is TRBV6-6 and J is TRBJ2-1, with D possibly matching TRBD2 (5 bases). CDR1 and CDR2 (germline): MNHNY, SVGAGI (reference sequence). The CDR3 covers 16 residues. Deletions cut 5 bases from V and 9 bases from J, with 23 bases between. The CDR3 region has the DNA TGTGCCAGCAGTACCTTGGCGGACTCCACCTGGGGTGAGCAGTTCTTC. Protein product: CASSTLADSTWGEQFF.

The sample holds many counts of this clonotype. The chain is built from TRBV7-2 and TRBJ2-1; 7 nucleotides line up with TRBD1. The V and J ends lost 5 bases and 4 bases, in that order; junction bases with no gene match: 11. Germline V lookup: CDR1 SGHTA, CDR2 FQGNSA. The CDR3 extends over 16 amino acids. DNA for the CDR3: TGTGCCAGCAGCGAACGCAGGGGGATTCGTTACAATGAGCAGTTCTTC. This sequence encodes CASSERRGIRYNEQFF.

The rearrangement links TRBV11-2 to TRBJ2-3; possibly TRBD1 for D (6 bases). The CDR3 contains 14 residues. V lost 5 bases and J lost 5, with 14 bases in between. Germline-derived CDR1 and CDR2 are SGHAT and FQNNGV. CDR3 sequence (DNA): TGTGCCAGCAGCCCTCGCGCACAGGGAGATACGCAGTATTTT. Residues: CASSPRAQGDTQYF.

This clonotype was found many times. V gene TRBV5-4 combines with J gene TRBJ2-5, with TRBD2 matching 11 bases. Trimming cost V 3 bases and J 4 bases; bases outside gene matches: 11. The length of the CDR3 is 17 residues. Per the germline V gene, CDR1 is SGHNT and CDR2 is YYREEE (reference sequence). CDR3 in DNA: TGTGCCAGCAGCTCAAGGGGACTAGCGGATAGGGGAGAGACCCAGTACTTC. Its protein is CASSSRGLADRGETQYF.

The chain couples TRBV6-2 or TRBV6-3 to TRBJ1-5; perhaps TRBD1 as D (6 bases). CDR1 is MNHEY, CDR2 SVGEGT, per germline. V was clipped by 7 bases and J by 4 bases, with 17 bases between them. The CDR3 loop spans 15 amino acids. CDR3 amino acids: CASKFRGIVNQPQHF. CDR3 DNA: TGTGCCAGCAAATTCAGGGGAATCGTAAATCAGCCCCAGCATTTT.